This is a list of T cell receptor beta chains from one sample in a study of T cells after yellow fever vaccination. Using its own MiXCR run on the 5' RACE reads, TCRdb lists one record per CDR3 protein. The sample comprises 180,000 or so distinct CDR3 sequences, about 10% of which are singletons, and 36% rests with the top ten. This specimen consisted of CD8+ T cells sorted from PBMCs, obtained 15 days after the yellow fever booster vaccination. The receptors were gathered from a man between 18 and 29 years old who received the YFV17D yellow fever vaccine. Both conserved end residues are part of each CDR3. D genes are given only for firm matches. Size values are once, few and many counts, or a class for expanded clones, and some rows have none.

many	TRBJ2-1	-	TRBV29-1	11	TGCAGCGGACTAGTACTCAATGAGCAGTTCTTC	CSGLVLNEQFF
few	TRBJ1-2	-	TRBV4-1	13	TGCGCCAGCAGCCAAGGAGGGTGGAAGGGCTACACCTTC	CASSQGGWKGYTF
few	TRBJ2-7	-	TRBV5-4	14	TGTGCCAGCAGCTTAGGAGACGAGGGCCTCGAGCAGTACTTC	CASSLGDEGLEQYF
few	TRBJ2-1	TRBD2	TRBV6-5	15	TGTGCCAGCAGTAAGACTAGCGGGGCTTACAATGAGCAGTTCTTC	CASSKTSGAYNEQFF
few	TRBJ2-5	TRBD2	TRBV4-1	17	TGCGCCAGCAGCCATCCCGCCCTAGCGGGTGTCCAAGAGACCCAGTACTTC	CASSHPALAGVQETQYF
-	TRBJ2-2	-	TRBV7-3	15	TGTGCCAGCAGCTCCACCCCCGGGCCCACCGGGGAGCTGTTTTTT	CASSSTPGPTGELFF
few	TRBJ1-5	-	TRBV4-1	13	TGCGCCAGCAGCCTCCAGGGATCCCAGCCCCAGCATTTT	CASSLQGSQPQHF
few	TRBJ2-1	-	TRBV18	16	TGTGCCAGCTCACCACTGGGCCGGACAGTCTACAATGAGCAGTTCTTC	CASSPLGRTVYNEQFF
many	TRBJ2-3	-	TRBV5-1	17	TGCGCCAGCAGCTTCCTAGACAGGCGGTCTAGCACAGATACGCAGTATTTT	CASSFLDRRSSTDTQYF
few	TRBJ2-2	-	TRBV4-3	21	TGCGCCAGCAGCCCCCCCCCAAGAGCAGAAAGTCCCGGTCCGAACACCGGGGAGCTGTTTTTT	CASSPPPRAESPGPNTGELFF
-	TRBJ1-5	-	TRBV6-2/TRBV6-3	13	TGTGCCAGCAGTACGGTGCCCAATCAGCCCCAGCATTTT	CASSTVPNQPQHF
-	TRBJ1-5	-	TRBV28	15	TGTGCCAGCAGTCACCCAGGGATTGGCAATCAGCCCCAGCATTTT	CASSHPGIGNQPQHF
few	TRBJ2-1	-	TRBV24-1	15	TGTGCCACCAGTGATTCCATGGGGGCTTACAATGAGCAGTTCTTC	CATSDSMGAYNEQFF
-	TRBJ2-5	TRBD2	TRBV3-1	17	TGTGCCAGCAGCGGGGAACCGGGACTAGCGGGACAAGAGACCCAGTACTTC	CASSGEPGLAGQETQYF
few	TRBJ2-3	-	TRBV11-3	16	TGTGCCAGCAGCTTAAACAAGTATGGCGTCACAGATACGCAGTATTTT	CASSLNKYGVTDTQYF
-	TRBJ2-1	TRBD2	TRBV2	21	TGTGCCAGCAGTGTCTGGGTCGGGGACTTAGCGGGGGTGGACTCCTACAATGAGCAGTTCTTC	CASSVWVGDLAGVDSYNEQFF
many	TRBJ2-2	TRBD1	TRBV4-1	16	TGCGCCAGCAGCCTCAGGACAGGGCCGAACACCGGGGAGCTGTTTTTT	CASSLRTGPNTGELFF
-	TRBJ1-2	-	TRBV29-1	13	TGCAGCGTTTCGGGGGGAACTAACTATGGCTACACCTTC	CSVSGGTNYGYTF
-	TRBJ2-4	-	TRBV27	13	TGTGCCAGCAGTCTTACAGCCGCTTTCCCGTTTTTCTTC	CASSLTAAFPFFF
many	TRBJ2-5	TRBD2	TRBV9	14	TGTGCCAGCAGCGTAGCGGGGGGCCAAGAGACCCAGTACTTC	CASSVAGGQETQYF
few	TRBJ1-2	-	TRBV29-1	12	TGCAGCGTACGGCCGTTAGGTTCGGATCACACCTTC	CSVRPLGSDHTF
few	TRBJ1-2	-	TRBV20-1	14	TGCAGTGCTAGAAGGCCCGGCACTAACTATGGCTACACCTTC	CSARRPGTNYGYTF
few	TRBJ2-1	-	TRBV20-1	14	TGCAGTGCTAGAGATCATGGCCGGAAAAATGAGCAGTTCTTC	CSARDHGRKNEQFF
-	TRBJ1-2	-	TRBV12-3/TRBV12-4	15	TGTGCCAGCAGCCGCCCAGGGAGTTATGGCTATGGCTACACCTTC	CASSRPGSYGYGYTF
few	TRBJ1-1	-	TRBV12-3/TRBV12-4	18	TGTGCCAGCCTACCCCCCCTAAACAGGGAATACATGAACACTGAAGCTTTCTTT	CASLPPLNREYMNTEAFF
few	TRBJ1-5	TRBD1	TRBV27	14	TGTGCCAGCAGTTTCGGACAGGGCTTACAGCCCCAGCATTTT	CASSFGQGLQPQHF
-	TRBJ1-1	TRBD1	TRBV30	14	TGTGCCTGGAGTGTCGGACAGGGGAACACTGAAGCTTTCTTT	CAWSVGQGNTEAFF
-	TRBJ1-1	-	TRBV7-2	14	TGTGCCAGCAGCCAGTCCCACAGATTTCCTGAAGCTTTCTTT	CASSQSHRFPEAFF
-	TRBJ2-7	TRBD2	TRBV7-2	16	TGTGCCAGCAGCTTACCCAGCGGGGGGGTCTCCTACGAGCAGTACTTC	CASSLPSGGVSYEQYF
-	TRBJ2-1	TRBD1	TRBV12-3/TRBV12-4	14	TGTGCCAGCAGTGGGACAGGGCTCTACAATGAGCAGTTCTTC	CASSGTGLYNEQFF
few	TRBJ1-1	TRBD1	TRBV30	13	TGTGCCTGGAGTGGGACAGGAGGCACTGAAGCTTTCTTT	CAWSGTGGTEAFF
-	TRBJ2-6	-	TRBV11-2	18	TGTGCCAGCAGCTTACACGGACAGCGGAGGCCTGGGGCCAACGTCCTGACTTTC	CASSLHGQRRPGANVLTF